The clone carrying this T cell receptor beta chain was counted a few times. What it binds is unknown. Germline trimming cut 10 bases from V and 9 bases from J; bases unmatched to any gene: 11. Per germline, CDR1 MNHNS and CDR2 SASEGT. The CDR3 is made up of 13 amino acids. The data derive from a study of T cells after yellow fever vaccination. General observations from the study: In post-booster samples, most primary-vaccination clones reappeared (approximately 96% CD4, roughly 89% CD8).

In TCRdb, the 5' RACE reads were re-called with MiXCR into one record per CDR3 protein. The data hold about 500,000 distinct CDR3 sequences, with roughly a sixth observed a single time. This rearrangement joins TRBV6-1 to TRBJ2-1; TRBD1 matches at 8 bases. This clonotype originated in a man younger than 35 who received the YFV17D yellow fever vaccine. The sequenced sample was PBMCs, obtained roughly 5 days after the first yellow fever vaccination. This CDR3 is CATRTGNSGEQFF. The CDR3 DNA follows: TGTGCCACTCGGACAGGGAATTCGGGTGAGCAGTTCTTC.